The 15 T cell receptor beta chains given below trace back to one sample, sequenced in a study of blood T cells in healthy people across ages. Primed by a sample-barcoded 5' primer and a J-beta primer mix, a second PCR proceeded for 7 to 11 cycles. TCRdb re-called the 5' RACE reads through MiXCR, storing one row per CDR3 protein. The sample lists about 1.8 million distinct CDR3 sequences; around half were seen once. The sample comprised blood. The receptors shown here come from a woman aged 40 to 49 in good health.

Of note for this clonotype: At one of its ends the junction is not consistent with the germline gene, which may arise from a read error. The chain uses TRBV14 and TRBJ2-3; tentative D call: TRBD2 (5 bases). CDR1 SGHDN and CDR2 FVKESK come from the germline V gene. The CDR3 has 14 residues. The CDR3 is CTSSPRLPTDTQYF. For the CDR3, the DNA is TGTACCAGCAGCCCTCGACTACCCACAGATACGCAGTATTTT.

This sequence joins TRBV12-3 or TRBV12-4 and TRBJ2-1; no clear D. This CDR3 has 11 amino acids. Trimming removed 6 bases from V and 9 bases from J, with 9 bases in between. CDR3 sequence reads: CASSFSREQFF. CDR3 in DNA: TGTGCCAGCAGCTTCTCTCGTGAGCAGTTCTTC.

The CDR3 DNA is TGTGCCAGCAGGGCCGAGAGAGAGGCCTCGGCCCAGCATTTT. Translating it yields CASRAEREASAQHF. The rearrangement joins TRBV6-6 to TRBJ1-5, with no clear D. V gave up 6 bases and J gave up 11 bases, with 20 bases separating them. Germline V gene sequence: CDR1 MNHNY, CDR2 SVGAGI (reference sequence). The CDR3 runs to 14 residues.

The table lists this clonotype with a few counts. J is TRBJ1-2 and V is TRBV4-1, with D possibly TRBD1 on 5 matching bases. V gave up 2 bases and J gave up 5 bases, with 9 bases separating them. The CDR3 extends over 13 amino acids. Germline CDR1 and CDR2: MGHRA and YSYEKL. This CDR3 is CASSQPQGYGYTF. CDR3 nucleotide sequence: TGCGCCAGCAGCCAACCCCAGGGATATGGCTACACCTTC.

This clonotype was seen a handful of times. The chain is built from TRBV7-2 and TRBJ2-3, with D possibly TRBD1 on 6 matching bases. The CDR3 consists of 15 residues. The ends were cut back, 3 bases at V and 2 bases at J, with 12 bases in the middle. Per germline, CDR1 SGHTA and CDR2 FQGNSA. The CDR3: CASSFQGTTTDTQYF. CDR3 in DNA: TGTGCCAGCAGCTTTCAGGGGACCACCACAGATACGCAGTATTTT.

In this sample, this clonotype turned up a few times. The chain has TRBV11-3 and TRBJ2-3, with TRBD2 identical over 8 bases. CDR3 length: 16 amino acids. Germline V gene sequence: CDR1 SGHNT, CDR2 YENEEA. The junction had 10 bases not matched to a gene; V was cut back by 4 bases and J by 4 bases. This CDR3 is CASSSGLGGGPDTQYF. The CDR3 region has the DNA TGTGCCAGCAGCTCAGGGCTCGGGGGGGGGCCAGATACGCAGTATTTT.

The V gene is TRBV11-2, the J gene TRBJ1-2; 8 bases are shared with TRBD1. Per germline, CDR1 SGHAT and CDR2 FQNNGV. This CDR3 is built from 18 residues. Unmatched junction bases numbered 12, after V lost 1 base and J lost 2 bases. CDR3 loop: CASSLVGFMRDRNYGYTF. In DNA form, the CDR3 reads TGTGCCAGCAGCTTAGTAGGCTTTATGCGGGACAGGAACTATGGCTACACCTTC. Full variable domain (missing parts from reference TRBV11-2 and TRBJ1-2): EAGVAQSPRYKIIEKRQSVAFWCNPISGHATLYWYQQILGQGPKLLIQFQNNGVVDDSQLPKDRFSAERLKGVDSTLKIQPAKLEDSAVYLCASSLVGFMRDRNYGYTFGSGTRLTVV.

The CDR3 nucleotides are TGTGCCAGCAGTTTAGTGGGTAACCGCCAAGAGACCCAGTACTTC. Its translation: CASSLVGNRQETQYF. The V and J genes are TRBV27 and TRBJ2-5; no definite D call. Trimming took off 2 bases at V and 1 base at J, with 11 bases between the two ends. The CDR3 loop spans 15 amino acids. The V gene's germline CDR1 is MNHEY and CDR2 SMNVEV (reference sequence).

The rearrangement joins TRBV7-2 to TRBJ2-5; D ambiguous. Germline CDR1 and CDR2: SGHTA and FQGNSA. Trimming removed 3 bases from V and 7 bases from J, with 9 bases in between. The CDR3 contains 12 residues. In DNA form, the CDR3 reads TGTGCCAGCAGCTTTCAATGGGGGACCCAGTACTTC. As protein: CASSFQWGTQYF.

This clonotype was counted ten times or more. The chain is built from TRBV24-1 and TRBJ2-5; TRBD1 agrees at 7 bases. Unmatched junction bases numbered 5, after V lost 3 bases and J lost 5 bases. Germline loops: CDR1 KGHDR, CDR2 SFDVKD. CDR3 length equals 14 residues. Written as DNA, the CDR3 is TGTGCCACCAGTGATCGACAGGGAACGGAGACCCAGTACTTC. Protein sequence: CATSDRQGTETQYF.

V gene TRBV20-1 combines with J gene TRBJ1-2; D is undetermined. CDR1 and CDR2 from the germline V gene are DFQATT and SNEGSKA (reference sequence). This CDR3 is built from 12 residues. V lost 6 bases and J 0 bases, leaving 8 bases between the germline ends. CDR3 DNA sequence: TGCAGTGCGGGCAGAGCTAACTATGGCTACACCTTC. It yields the protein CSAGRANYGYTF.

This chain uses TRBV18 with TRBJ2-1, with 9 positions matching TRBD2. The CDR3 is 13 residues long. The V and J ends lost 1 base and 8 bases, in that order; junction bases with no gene match: 0. Germline CDR1 reads KGHSH; CDR2 reads LQKENI. The CDR3 nucleotides read TGTGCCAGCTCACCACTAGCGGGGGATGAGCAGTTCTTC. Translated: CASSPLAGDEQFF. The complete variable domain, with remaining parts taken from reference TRBV18 and TRBJ2-1, reads NAGVMQNPRHLVRRRGQEARLRCSPMKGHSHVYWYRQLPEEGLKFMVYLQKENIIDESGMPKERFSAEFPKEGPSILRIQQVVRGDSAAYFCASSPLAGDEQFFGPGTRLTVL.

The chain couples TRBV11-2 to TRBJ2-5; D ambiguous. V dropped 1 base and J dropped 4 bases, with 13 bases sitting between them. In germline, CDR1 is SGHAT, CDR2 FQNNGV. The CDR3 spans 15 residues. The CDR3 is CASSLVMGPGETQYF. The CDR3 nucleotides read TGTGCCAGCAGCTTAGTAATGGGCCCGGGAGAGACCCAGTACTTC.

Only a few counts were recorded for this clonotype. The J gene is TRBJ2-1, the V gene TRBV29-1; 8 bases match TRBD1. V was clipped by 5 bases and J by 0 bases; unmatched bases: 9. The CDR3 is 16 amino acids. The V gene's germline CDR1 is SQVTM and CDR2 ANQGSEA. CDR3 protein: CSVRSRQGNSYNEQFF. CDR3 DNA: TGCAGCGTTCGATCCCGACAGGGGAACTCCTACAATGAGCAGTTCTTC.

The chain links TRBV12-3 or TRBV12-4 to TRBJ1-2; D possibly corresponds to TRBD1 (6 bases). There are 15 residues in the CDR3. V lost 2 bases to trimming and J lost 8 bases, with 18 bases between them. CDR3 DNA: TGTGCCAGCAGTTTATATGGGGAGGGGGGGTCGGGCTACACCTTC. The encoded protein is CASSLYGEGGSGYTF.